This T cell receptor beta chain came from a study of blood T cell repertoires in COVID-19. Overall study: Material from acute and convalescent COVID-19 was sourced from the United States, Italy and Spain. PBMCs, B-cell-depleted T cells, or T cells were the source of the cDNA or gDNA that made up the material.

CDR1 is SGHRS, CDR2 YFSETQ, per germline. The CDR3 totals 16 residues. The J segment lost 0 bases and the V segment lost 1 base, leaving 2 bases of the junction unmatched. As originally analysed: Estimated nucleated cell counts came from reference gene primer amplification. The method was immunoSEQ multiplex PCR; TCRdb's version includes in-frame clones alone and lacks a portion of them. Clone size and the V and J calls come from that table; the DNA yielded D and trimming. The data show about 140,000 clones, about 77% seen once. The receptor's source is a woman aged 50 to 65 with active or convalescent COVID-19. The chain links TRBV5-1 to TRBJ2-3, with 10 nucleotides matching TRBD2. The sample taken for sequencing was peripheral blood. The CDR3 DNA reads as TGCGCCAGCAGCTTGTTAGCGGGAGGAAGCACAGATACGCAGTATTTT. Protein: CASSLLAGGSTDTQYF. The entire variable domain, with the rest obtained from reference TRBV5-1 and TRBJ2-3, is as follows: KAGVTQTPRYLIKTRGQQVTLSCSPISGHRSVSWYQQTPGQGLQFLFEYFSETQRNKGNFPGRFSGRQFSNSRSEMNVSTLELGDSALYLCASSLLAGGSTDTQYFGPGTRLTVL.